This T cell receptor beta chain was sequenced in a study of graft-versus-host responses after intestinal transplantation. Sequencing was performed with immunoSEQ multiplex PCR; in TCRdb, only in-frame clones are kept and a portion is missing. The sample records some 82,000 clones, around nine tenths being singletons. Trimming shortened V by 5 bases and J by 6 bases, and 10 bases separated the two germline ends. This CDR3 has 13 residues. Germline lookup yields CDR1 MGHRA and CDR2 YSYEKL. A note on this clone: No antigen is known for it.

Study-wide results and caveats: Early post-transplant HvG declines tracked with peak circulating GvH clone levels.

The sample in question was unstimulated CD8+ T cells sorted from spleen or lymph node cells, obtained before transplant. The receptor's source is a human donor who was the organ donor for an intestinal transplant. The V gene is TRBV4-1, the J gene TRBJ1-4; TRBD1 might be the D (5 bases). The CDR3 loop is CASSDGTHEKLFF. Written as DNA, the CDR3 is TGCGCCAGCAGCGACGGGACCCATGAAAAACTGTTTTTT.